These 30 T cell receptor beta chains share one sample of origin, sequenced in a study of breast tumors, draining lymph nodes, adjacent tissues. The lymph nodes were axillary draining lymph nodes from breast cancer patients. TCRdb fed the multiplex PCR reads into MiXCR, producing one record per CDR3 protein. The repertoire holds about 89,000 distinct CDR3 sequences, with around 28% as singletons. Material for sequencing was axillary lymph node tissue. The receptors stem from a female donor with breast cancer. Some clones in this sample may be carry-over from other donors' samples.

This clonotype was detected ten times or more. Sequence at one end of the junction differs from germline and may be a read error. V is TRBV4-3 and J is TRBJ2-7; 7 bases align to TRBD2. Germline assignment: CDR1 LGHNA and CDR2 YSLEER. The CDR3 extends over 15 amino acids. CDR3 amino acids: CANSQDRAGSYEQYF. The CDR3 DNA sequence: TGCGCCAACAGCCAAGATCGAGCGGGATCCTACGAGCAGTACTTC.

The chain is built from TRBV15 and TRBJ2-5; TRBD2 matches at 10 bases. Per the germline V gene, CDR1 is LNHNV and CDR2 is YYDKDF (reference sequence). The junction had 1 base not matched to a gene; V was cut back by 3 bases and J by 3 bases. The CDR3 is made up of 14 amino acids. The CDR3 region is CATSSGLAEETQYF. The CDR3 DNA reads as TGTGCCACCAGCAGTGGACTAGCGGAAGAGACCCAGTACTTC.

This clonotype was observed a handful of times. A much larger clone differs by one base, so this may be a read error. The V and J genes are TRBV11-2 and TRBJ2-1, with D possibly being TRBD2 (6 bases). The CDR3 totals 12 residues. Germline CDR1 and CDR2: SGHAT and FQNNGV. V was pared by 4 bases and J by 12 bases, with 13 bases between. This CDR3 is CASSSGEDAQFF. The CDR3 nucleotides are TGTGCCAGCAGCTCGGGGGAGGATGCGCAGTTCTTC.

In the case of this clonotype: A read error may be the cause here, since a much bigger clone is one base away. Since the CDR3 does not end with the conserved phenylalanine or tryptophan, this likely comes from a read error. The chain couples TRBV5-4 to TRBJ2-1; a weak D match, TRBD2 (5 bases). CDR3 length: 13 amino acids. CDR1 SGHNT and CDR2 YYREEE come from the germline V gene (reference sequence). The ends were cut back, 4 bases at V and 5 bases at J, with 10 bases in the middle. The chain's CDR3 is CASSLDWNNEQFV. CDR3 sequence (DNA): TGTGCCAGCAGCCTGGACTGGAACAATGAGCAGTTCGTC.

As to this clonotype: One end of the junction varies from germline; a read error may be responsible. CDR3 nucleotide sequence: TGTGCCAGCAGCCAAGACGTCCGTGGTAGCTCTGGAAACTCCATATATTTT. Protein: CASSQDVRGSSGNSIYF. The chain joins TRBV7-2 to TRBJ1-3; D not certain. The CDR3 extends over 17 amino acids. Per germline, CDR1 SGHTA and CDR2 FQGNSA.

In the case of this clonotype: Without the conserved terminal phenylalanine or tryptophan, this CDR3 likely stems from a read error. J is TRBJ1-2 and V is TRBV20-1; D remains ambiguous. Germline lookup yields CDR1 DFQATT and CDR2 SNEGSKA (reference sequence). This CDR3 has 15 residues. Trimming pared 3 bases from V and 4 bases from J, leaving 18 bases between. In DNA form, the CDR3 reads TGCAGTGCTAGCCCCCTCGCGGGCGCGGTCTATGGCTACACCTCC. It specifies CSASPLAGAVYGYTS.

At least ten counts were recorded for this clonotype. V and J are TRBV12-3 or TRBV12-4 and TRBJ2-7; D not resolved. CDR3 length equals 14 residues. The ends were cut back, 2 bases at V and 0 bases at J, with 8 bases in the middle. In DNA form, the CDR3 reads TGTGCCAGCAGTTTAAGGTCGAACTCCTACGAGCAGTACTTC. This translates into CASSLRSNSYEQYF.

This clonotype came up once. The chain links TRBV19 to TRBJ1-5; 7 bases fit TRBD1. Germline assignment: CDR1 LNHDA and CDR2 SQIVND (reference sequence). The V and J ends lost 3 bases and 3 bases, in that order; junction bases with no gene match: 11. This CDR3 has 17 residues. The DNA of the CDR3 is TGTGCCAGTAGTATCCGAGGGGCAGGGGGTTACAATCAGCCCCAGCATTTT. Amino acids: CASSIRGAGGYNQPQHF.

This rearrangement joins TRBV7-6 to TRBJ2-5, with TRBD2 matching over 8 bases. In germline, CDR1 is SGHVS, CDR2 FNYEAQ. The CDR3 extends over 16 amino acids. V dropped 5 bases and J dropped 7; count of bases not matched to a gene: 15. The CDR3 coding sequence is TGTGCCAGCAGCCCGTCAGCGGGAGCTACTTTAGGGACCCAGTACTTC. Translating it yields CASSPSAGATLGTQYF.

This clonotype has ten or more counts. The chain recombines TRBV7-9 with TRBJ1-6, with D unresolved. The CDR3 is 15 amino acids. The germline gives CDR1 SEHNR, CDR2 FQNEAQ (reference sequence). Trimming removed 3 bases at V and 0 bases at J, with 6 bases between. The CDR3 loop is CASSLMDSYNSPLHF. Written as DNA, the CDR3 is TGTGCCAGCAGCTTGATGGACTCCTATAATTCACCCCTCCACTTT.

This clonotype was observed many times. The rearrangement uses TRBV10-2 and TRBJ1-5; no firm D call. CDR1 and CDR2 (germline): WSHSY, SAAADI. This CDR3 is 13 amino acids long. V shed 8 bases and J shed 0 bases, with 8 bases lying between them. DNA of the CDR3: TGCGCCAGCGTCGACCATAGCAATCAGCCCCAGCATTTT. It codes for CASVDHSNQPQHF.

This chain joins TRBV29-1 and TRBJ2-3; 7 bases are a match to TRBD2. Germline V gives CDR1 SQVTM, CDR2 ANQGSEA. V trimming: 7 bases; J trimming: 0 bases; junction bases outside the gene matches: 4. This CDR3 is 13 amino acids long. As DNA, the CDR3 is TGCAGCGAAAGCGGGACTAGCACAGATACGCAGTATTTT. It yields the protein CSESGTSTDTQYF.

This clonotype was recorded many times. The rearrangement uses TRBV4-1 and TRBJ2-7; 8 nucleotides agree with TRBD2. In germline, CDR1 is MGHRA, CDR2 YSYEKL. With V trimmed by 4 bases and J by 3 bases, 8 bases remained unmatched. This CDR3 spans 15 amino acids. CDR3 DNA sequence: TGCGCCAGCAGCCCGCAAGCGGGAGCCGGCTACGAGCAGTACTTC. Translated, it gives CASSPQAGAGYEQYF.

The gene calls are TRBV6-2 or TRBV6-3 and TRBJ2-1; tentatively, D is TRBD2 (6 bases). Germline V gene sequence: CDR1 MNHEY, CDR2 SVGEGT. The CDR3 runs 13 residues. V lost 5 bases to trimming and J lost 3 bases, with 8 bases between them. The CDR3 loop is CASSQDYYNEQFF. As DNA, the CDR3 is TGTGCCAGCAGTCAGGACTACTACAATGAGCAGTTCTTC.

This clonotype was seen many times. J is TRBJ2-3 and V is TRBV5-4; 11 nucleotides match TRBD2. Losses at the gene ends were 3 bases for V and 1 base for J; bases not matched to a gene: 4. CDR3 length equals 16 residues. Germline V gene sequence: CDR1 SGHNT, CDR2 YYREEE (reference sequence). The CDR3, as DNA: TGTGCCAGCAGCTCGAAACTAGCGGGAGGCACAGATACGCAGTATTTT. Residues: CASSSKLAGGTDTQYF. Full variable domain (outside the CDR3, taken from reference TRBV5-4 and TRBJ2-3): ETGVTQSPTHLIKTRGQQVTLRCSSQSGHNTVSWYQQALGQGPQFIFQYYREEENGRGNFPPRFSGLQFPNYSSELNVNALELDDSALYLCASSSKLAGGTDTQYFGPGTRLTVL.

In its sample, this clonotype was seen many times. The chain joins TRBV9 to TRBJ2-6; possibly TRBD1 for D (6 bases). V gave up 8 bases and J gave up 1 base, with 22 bases separating them. This CDR3 has 18 amino acids. The germline gives CDR1 SGDLS, CDR2 YYNGEE. The CDR3 loop reads CASRHGVAGESGANVLTF. CDR3 sequence (DNA): TGTGCCAGTCGCCACGGGGTAGCAGGGGAGTCTGGGGCCAACGTCCTGACTTTC.

This clonotype was observed at least ten times. The gene calls are TRBV10-3 and TRBJ1-2, with D possibly TRBD1 on 5 matching bases. The CDR3 covers 16 residues. Germline V gene sequence: CDR1 ENHRY, CDR2 SYGVKD. V dropped 3 bases and J dropped 9 bases, with 23 bases sitting between them. CDR3 coding DNA: TGTGCCATCAGTGACTACGACAGTGGAGGCCTCGATAGCTACACCTTC. The encoded protein is CAISDYDSGGLDSYTF.

With respect to this clonotype: A much larger clone sits a single nucleotide away, making a read error possible. The CDR3 carries no conserved terminal phenylalanine or tryptophan, so it likely arises from a read error. J is TRBJ1-1 and V is TRBV20-1; D ambiguous. This CDR3 contains 13 residues. Trimming pared 3 bases from V and 5 bases from J, leaving 13 bases between. Germline loops: CDR1 DFQATT, CDR2 SNEGSKA (reference sequence). CDR3 DNA sequence: TGCAGTGCTAGCCAACCCACCAGTACTGAAGCTTTCTGT. As protein: CSASQPTSTEAFC.

This sequence joins TRBV12-3 or TRBV12-4 and TRBJ1-4; D not resolved. The V and J ends lost 1 base and 8 bases respectively, with 8 bases between them. The CDR3 is 13 amino acids. The CDR3 DNA sequence: TGTGCCAGCAGTTTAGGACAAGGGGAAAAACTGTTTTTT. Its protein product is CASSLGQGEKLFF.

In its sample, this clonotype was seen a few times. A single base separates this from a much larger clone, so it may be a read error. The CDR3 does not end in the conserved phenylalanine or tryptophan, so this is likely a read error. The chain employs TRBV9 and TRBJ2-1; D is uncertain. This CDR3 is 13 amino acids long. Germline V gene data show CDR1 as SGDLS and CDR2 as YYNGEE. Trimming removed 0 bases at V and 9 bases at J, with 10 bases between. In DNA form, the CDR3 reads TGTGCCAGCAGCGTAGACGGGTTGAGTGAGCAGTTCTCC. Amino acids: CASSVDGLSEQFS.

The sample holds many counts of this clonotype. V is TRBV18 and J is TRBJ2-7; 7 bases are a match to TRBD1. With 0 bases clipped from V and 5 bases from J, the junction kept 7 bases outside the gene matches. The CDR3 runs to 15 residues. Germline CDR1 and CDR2: KGHSH and LQKENI. In DNA, the CDR3 is TGTGCCAGCTCACCACCGCGACAGGGTCCCCACGAGCAGTACTTC. Translation: CASSPPRQGPHEQYF.

This clonotype was recorded at least ten times. A read error is possible here, since a much larger clone lies one base away. V is TRBV11-3 and J is TRBJ2-7; tentative D call: TRBD1 (5 bases). The CDR3 covers 13 residues. Germline-derived CDR1 and CDR2 are SGHNT and YENEEA. CDR3 sequence (DNA): TGTGCCAGCAAATCAGGGTTCTCCTCCGAGCAGTACTTC. This gives the protein CASKSGFSSEQYF. The full variable domain, rest sourced from reference TRBV11-3 and TRBJ2-7, is EAGVVQSPRYKIIEKKQPVAFWCNPISGHNTLYWYLQNLGQGPELLIRYENEEAVDDSQLPKDRFSAERLKGVDSTLKIQPAELGDSAVYLCASKSGFSSEQYFGPGTRLTVT.

In its sample, this clonotype was seen once. In this CDR3 the conserved last residue, phenylalanine or tryptophan, is missing, so a read error is likely. The chain carries TRBV7-6 and TRBJ2-1; D is undetermined. Germline V gene lookup returns CDR1 SGHVS and CDR2 FNYEAQ. With 1 base removed from V and 8 bases from J, the gap between germline ends came to 9 bases. The length of the CDR3 is 13 residues. Here the CDR3 reads CASSLVKWDEQFL. In DNA, the CDR3 is TGTGCCAGCAGCTTAGTTAAGTGGGATGAGCAGTTCCTC.

This clonotype was detected many times. This chain connects TRBV7-2 to TRBJ2-2; TRBD1 is a possible D gene (6 bases). Germline values: CDR1 SGHTA, CDR2 FQGNSA. This CDR3 has 14 amino acids. The V gene lost 4 bases and the J gene lost 5 bases, with 11 bases spanning the gap. CDR3 in amino acids: CASSSGTSTGELFF. CDR3 nucleotides: TGTGCCAGCAGCTCCGGGACAAGTACCGGGGAGCTGTTTTTT.

This clonotype has at least ten counts. This chain links TRBV3-1 with TRBJ1-2; the D is unclear. There are 15 residues in the CDR3. Germline V lookup: CDR1 LGHDT, CDR2 YNNKEL (reference sequence). V lost 0 bases to trimming and J lost 4 bases, with 12 bases between them. This CDR3 is CASSQERNSRYGYTF. In DNA form, the CDR3 reads TGTGCCAGCAGCCAAGAGCGGAACAGTCGCTATGGCTACACCTTC.

This clonotype was found many times. The chain uses TRBV29-1 and TRBJ2-1; 11 positions match TRBD1. Trimming removed 3 bases from V and 2 bases from J; junction bases left unmatched: 6. The CDR3 has 16 amino acids. Germline V gives CDR1 SQVTM, CDR2 ANQGSEA. This CDR3 reads CSVEATGQGAYNEQFF. CDR3 DNA: TGCAGCGTTGAGGCTACGGGACAGGGGGCCTACAATGAGCAGTTCTTC.

A word on this clonotype: Being one base from a much bigger clone, this may be a read error. The chain recombines TRBV6-1 with TRBJ2-7; TRBD1 matches at 7 bases. Germline V gene sequence: CDR1 MNHNS, CDR2 SASEGT. With V trimmed by 5 bases and J by 4 bases, 8 bases remained unmatched. This CDR3 comprises 14 residues. The DNA of the CDR3 is TGTGCCAGCAGTCTCAGGGACAGACTTTACGAGCAGTACTTC. It yields the protein CASSLRDRLYEQYF.

As for this clonotype: The CDR3 does not end in the conserved phenylalanine or tryptophan, so this is likely a read error. The chain has TRBV4-3 and TRBJ1-5; D gene unclear. The V end lost 1 base, the J end lost 2 bases, and 3 bases lay between the germline ends. This CDR3 has 13 amino acids. The germline CDR1 and CDR2 sequences are LGHNA and YSLEER. The CDR3 bases are TGCGCCAGCAGCCAAGGTGGCAATCAGCCCCAGCATCTT. This encodes CASSQGGNQPQHL.

This clonotype was counted ten times or more. This chain's CDR3 is CASSLSPQGRNTIYF. DNA for the CDR3: TGTGCCAGCAGCTTGAGTCCGCAGGGTAGAAACACCATATATTTT. The chain carries TRBV5-6 and TRBJ1-3; possibly TRBD1 for D (5 bases). The germline V gene has CDR1 SGHDT and CDR2 YYEEEE. The V end was cut by 1 base, the J end by 5 bases, with 13 bases between. CDR3 length: 15 residues.

This clonotype was seen repeatedly, ten times or more. The chain uses TRBV27 and TRBJ1-2; D ambiguous. The CDR3 totals 15 residues. V was shortened by 5 bases and J by 4 bases, with 17 bases between the two germline ends. Germline CDR1 MNHEY, CDR2 SMNVEV (reference sequence). CDR3 DNA sequence: TGTGCCAGCAGTCGAGATATGGCAAGCTTCTATGGCTACACCTTC. Its protein product is CASSRDMASFYGYTF.